These 27 T cell receptor beta chains were all obtained from the same sample, sequenced in a study of blood T cell repertoires in COVID-19. Clones were sequenced by immunoSEQ multiplex PCR, and TCRdb holds only the in-frame ones, with some missing. The data show 350,000 to 400,000 clones, roughly nine tenths seen once. Sequenced input: PBMCs or T cells enriched from blood (not recorded which). The receptors derive from a woman in her 40s who had been exposed to COVID-19.

CDR3: CASSLASGPNTEAFF. CDR3 in DNA: TGTGCCAGCAGCTTAGCCTCAGGGCCAAACACTGAAGCTTTCTTT. The V call is TRBV7-2, the J call TRBJ1-1; tentatively, D is TRBD1 (5 bases). From germline, CDR1 is SGHTA and CDR2 FQGNSA. The V and J ends lost 0 bases and 2 bases respectively, with 10 bases between them. This CDR3 region has 15 residues. The variable domain in full, completed from reference TRBV7-2 and TRBJ1-1, reads GAGVSQSPSNKVTEKGKDVELRCDPISGHTALYWYRQSLGQGLEFLIYFQGNSAPDKSGLPSDRFSAERTGGSVSTLTIQRTQQEDSAVYLCASSLASGPNTEAFFGQGTRLTVV.

The gene calls are TRBV14 and TRBJ2-1; 14 positions agree with TRBD2. The CDR3 has 17 amino acids. V lost 1 base to trimming and J lost 8 bases; unmatched junction nucleotides: 7. Per germline, CDR1 SGHDN and CDR2 FVKESK. The CDR3 here is CASSQVTTSGRAYEQFF. CDR3 DNA: TGTGCCAGCAGCCAAGTTACGACTAGCGGGAGGGCCTATGAGCAGTTCTTC. The full variable domain, with the rest looked up from reference TRBV14 and TRBJ2-1, is EAGVTQFPSHSVIEKGQTVTLRCDPISGHDNLYWYRRVMGKEIKFLLHFVKESKQDESGMPNNRFLAERTGGTYSTLKVQPAELEDSGVYFCASSQVTTSGRAYEQFFGPGTRLTVL.

The chain has TRBV20-1 and TRBJ1-1; D is undetermined. Trimming removed 3 bases at V and 3 bases at J, with 11 bases between. CDR3 size: 13 residues. CDR1 is DFQATT and CDR2 is SNEGSKA in the germline V gene (reference sequence). This chain's CDR3 is CSASRQVHTEAFF. The CDR3 DNA is TGCAGTGCTAGTCGTCAGGTCCACACTGAAGCTTTCTTT.

V gene TRBV19 combines with J gene TRBJ2-3, with D possibly TRBD1 on 5 matching bases. Trimming removed 3 bases at V and 3 bases at J, with 16 bases between. This CDR3 has 16 amino acids. The germline V gene encodes CDR1 LNHDA and CDR2 SQIVND (reference sequence). The DNA for the CDR3 is TGTGCCAGTAGTATTCCCCGGAGTGGGGCTACAGATACGCAGTATTTT. Its translation is CASSIPRSGATDTQYF.

The CDR3 loop is CSVEGTGSYGYTF. The CDR3, as DNA: TGCAGCGTTGAAGGGACAGGAAGCTATGGCTACACCTTC. The chain couples TRBV29-1 to TRBJ1-2; 7 bases are a match to TRBD1. CDR3 length: 13 amino acids. Trimming took 1 base from V and 4 from J; bases not matched to a gene: 3. CDR1 is SQVTM, CDR2 ANQGSEA, per germline.

V is TRBV6-5 and J is TRBJ1-5; unclear D gene. This CDR3 has 13 residues. In germline, CDR1 is MNHEY, CDR2 SVGAGI. The V gene lost 8 bases and the J gene lost 4 bases, with 12 bases spanning the gap. The CDR3 loop is CASLRFRNQPQHF. DNA for the CDR3: TGTGCCAGCCTACGGTTCCGTAATCAGCCCCAGCATTTT.

The chain carries TRBV5-1 and TRBJ2-7; D gene uncertain. The V gene lost 0 bases and the J gene lost 2 bases, with 9 bases spanning the gap. CDR1 SGHRS and CDR2 YFSETQ come from the germline V gene. The CDR3 has 14 amino acids. CDR3 bases: TGCGCCAGCAGCTTGGACAGTACCACCTACGAGCAGTACTTC. Protein: CASSLDSTTYEQYF.

The chain combines TRBV25-1 with TRBJ1-2; D is ambiguous. V lost 6 bases and J 2 bases, leaving 10 bases between the germline ends. CDR3 size: 13 residues. Germline V lookup: CDR1 MGHDK, CDR2 SYGVNS. The CDR3 bases are TGTGCCAGCAGCGCGAAAATAAACTATGGCTACACCTTC. Its translation is CASSAKINYGYTF.

This chain links TRBV6-1 with TRBJ1-5; D possibly corresponds to TRBD1 (5 bases). The CDR3 has 16 residues. V lost 3 bases and J 0 bases, leaving 12 bases between the germline ends. Germline V gene sequence: CDR1 MNHNS, CDR2 SASEGT. The CDR3 nucleotides are TGTGCCAGCAGTGAGCGGGGGAGAGATAGCAATCAGCCCCAGCATTTT. It translates to CASSERGRDSNQPQHF.

CDR3 nucleotides: TGCGCCAGCAGTGAAAGGAGAACTGAAGCTTTCTTT. This codes for CASSERRTEAFF. The chain is built from TRBV10-2 and TRBJ1-1; no firm D call. Germline loops: CDR1 WSHSY, CDR2 SAAADI. With 3 bases removed from V and 5 bases from J, the gap between germline ends came to 7 bases. The CDR3 length is 12 residues.

This sequence joins TRBV18 and TRBJ1-6; 9 bases line up with TRBD1. The J segment lost 10 bases and the V segment lost 6 bases, leaving 10 bases of the junction unmatched. Germline V gives CDR1 KGHSH, CDR2 LQKENI. The length of the CDR3 is 15 residues. The chain's CDR3 is CASSAQGAHGSPLHF. CDR3 DNA sequence: TGTGCCAGCTCGGCACAGGGGGCGCATGGGTCACCCCTCCACTTT. Full variable domain (missing parts from reference TRBV18 and TRBJ1-6): NAGVMQNPRHLVRRRGQEARLRCSPMKGHSHVYWYRQLPEEGLKFMVYLQKENIIDESGMPKERFSAEFPKEGPSILRIQQVVRGDSAAYFCASSAQGAHGSPLHFGNGTRLTVT.

The chain employs TRBV5-1 and TRBJ1-2; perhaps TRBD1 as D (5 bases). V lost 0 bases and J lost 7, with 19 bases in between. CDR1 and CDR2 (germline): SGHRS, YFSETQ. The CDR3 is 16 amino acids. The CDR3 DNA reads as TGCGCCAGCAGCTTGGCGCCAGGGTGGGACTTAGGTGGCTACACCTTC. This gives the protein CASSLAPGWDLGGYTF.

The chain is built from TRBV15 and TRBJ1-1; 8 positions match TRBD1. The V segment lost 1 base and the J segment 10 bases; nucleotides outside the gene matches: 11. There are 15 residues in the CDR3. Germline loops: CDR1 LNHNV, CDR2 YYDKDF (reference sequence). The CDR3 DNA follows: TGTGCCACCAGCAGAGTCGGCGGACAGGGCCTTTCAGCTTTCTTT. Translating gives CATSRVGGQGLSAFF.

The chain has TRBV21-1 and TRBJ1-1. TRBV21-1 is a listed pseudogene. The CDR3 is 14 amino acids. The CDR3, as DNA: TGTGCCAGCAGCAAAACGGGGGGAAACACTGAAGCTTTCTTT. It codes for CASSKTGGNTEAFF.

This clone was observed a single time. The genes are TRBV13 and TRBJ1-4; 9 bases map to TRBD1. Germline loops: CDR1 PRHDT, CDR2 FYEKMQ (reference sequence). V lost 4 bases and J lost 4; bases outside the gene matches: 4. CDR3 length: 15 amino acids. The CDR3 DNA follows: TGTGCCAGCAGCTCACGGGACAGGGTTAATGAAAAACTGTTTTTT. Translating gives CASSSRDRVNEKLFF.

The genes are TRBV14 and TRBJ2-7; 12 bases are a match to TRBD1. In germline, CDR1 is SGHDN, CDR2 FVKESK. The CDR3 is 12 amino acids. V lost 8 bases and J lost 6; bases outside the gene matches: 2. DNA of the CDR3: TGTGCCAGCGGGACAGGGGGCTTCGAGCAGTACTTC. As protein: CASGTGGFEQYF.

The gene calls are TRBV19 and TRBJ2-3; D not certain. Per the germline V gene, CDR1 is LNHDA and CDR2 is SQIVND (reference sequence). The length of the CDR3 is 15 residues. Trimming removed 1 base at V and 6 bases at J, with 14 bases between. CDR3 amino acids: CASSIGPSLRDTQYF. The CDR3 DNA reads TGTGCCAGTAGTATAGGTCCCTCGCTTCGGGATACGCAGTATTTT.

This chain links TRBV18 with TRBJ1-2; a weak D match, TRBD1 (5 bases). The CDR3 spans 13 residues. Germline CDR1 is KGHSH and CDR2 is LQKENI. V was shortened by 2 bases and J by 4 bases, with 8 bases between the two germline ends. The chain's CDR3 is CASSPRQTYGYTF. The CDR3 nucleotides read TGTGCCAGCTCACCAAGACAGACCTATGGCTACACCTTC. The whole variable domain, remainder taken from reference TRBV18 and TRBJ1-2, is NAGVMQNPRHLVRRRGQEARLRCSPMKGHSHVYWYRQLPEEGLKFMVYLQKENIIDESGMPKERFSAEFPKEGPSILRIQQVVRGDSAAYFCASSPRQTYGYTFGSGTRLTVV.

V and J are TRBV7-9 and TRBJ2-1; 9 bases map to TRBD2. This CDR3 contains 16 residues. J lost 4 bases, V lost 2 bases, and 6 bases had no gene match. Germline-derived CDR1 and CDR2 are SEHNR and FQNEAQ (reference sequence). CDR3 sequence (DNA): TGTGCCAGCAGCTTAATGGCTAGCGGGACGTACAATGAGCAGTTCTTC. This codes for CASSLMASGTYNEQFF.

CDR3 residues: CASSPWTSQTGELFF. The CDR3 coding sequence is TGTGCCAGCAGCCCTTGGACTAGCCAAACCGGGGAGCTGTTTTTT. The V and J genes are TRBV9 and TRBJ2-2, with TRBD2 identical over 8 bases. The CDR3 spans 15 residues. Looked up from germline, CDR1 is SGDLS and CDR2 is YYNGEE. V dropped 4 bases and J dropped 5; count of bases not matched to a gene: 7.

The rearrangement joins TRBV5-6 to TRBJ1-2; maybe TRBD1 (6 bases). Germline CDR1 is SGHDT and CDR2 is YYEEEE. The CDR3 loop spans 18 amino acids. V gave up 0 bases and J gave up 0 bases, with 18 bases separating them. CDR3 amino acids: CASSLAGTSNPANYGYTF. The CDR3 bases are TGTGCCAGCAGCTTGGCCGGGACAAGTAACCCAGCTAACTATGGCTACACCTTC.

The chain links TRBV5-1 to TRBJ2-2; D call uncertain. CDR1 SGHRS and CDR2 YFSETQ come from the germline V gene. The CDR3 has 14 residues. Trimming left V 0 bases short and J 1 base short, with 4 bases between. The CDR3 here is CASSLGQNTGELFF. DNA for the CDR3: TGCGCCAGCAGCTTGGGACAGAACACCGGGGAGCTGTTTTTT.

This chain joins TRBV21-1 and TRBJ1-3; the D call of TRBD1 is as the table states it, not checked on the DNA. TRBV21-1 counts as a pseudogene. The CDR3 totals 19 residues. This chain's CDR3 is CASSTVGTGGSRNGNTIYF. CDR3 nucleotide sequence: TGTGCCAGCAGCACAGTGGGGACAGGGGGATCTAGGAATGGAAACACCATATATTTT.

This clone was observed a single time. The chain is built from TRBV27 and TRBJ1-5; D is undetermined. CDR3 size: 14 residues. Germline V CDR1 and CDR2: MNHEY, SMNVEV (reference sequence). Trimming stripped 2 bases from V and 4 bases from J, with 9 bases between. CDR3 amino acids: CASSLAGSNQPQHF. The CDR3 DNA reads as TGTGCCAGCAGTTTAGCCGGTAGTAATCAGCCCCAGCATTTT.

The rearrangement joins TRBV11-3 to TRBJ2-1, with a tentative D call TRBD2 (6 bases). Germline lookup yields CDR1 SGHNT and CDR2 YENEEA. CDR3 length equals 20 residues. Trimming took 0 bases from V and 0 from J, leaving 21 bases between them. This CDR3 is CASSLDGQVAVLSSYNEQFF. CDR3 nucleotides: TGTGCCAGCAGCTTAGATGGGCAGGTAGCGGTTCTTAGCTCCTACAATGAGCAGTTCTTC.

The chain uses TRBV10-1 and TRBJ2-1, with 7 bases matching TRBD1. This CDR3 spans 13 amino acids. V shed 3 bases, J shed 14 bases, and the junction held 10 bases outside the gene matches. Germline V gene sequence: CDR1 WNHNN, CDR2 SYGVQD (reference sequence). The CDR3 sequence is CASSDSDRPREFF. The DNA of the CDR3 is TGCGCCAGCAGTGACTCGGACAGGCCCCGCGAGTTCTTC.

The chain is built from TRBV29-1 and TRBJ1-1; TRBD1 might be the D (5 bases). Deletions cut 7 bases from V and 4 bases from J, with 19 bases between. This CDR3 is built from 14 residues. Per the germline V gene, CDR1 is SQVTM and CDR2 is ANQGSEA. CDR3 loop: CSGQRGGRSTEAFF. The CDR3, as DNA: TGCAGCGGGCAAAGGGGAGGACGCAGCACTGAAGCTTTCTTT.